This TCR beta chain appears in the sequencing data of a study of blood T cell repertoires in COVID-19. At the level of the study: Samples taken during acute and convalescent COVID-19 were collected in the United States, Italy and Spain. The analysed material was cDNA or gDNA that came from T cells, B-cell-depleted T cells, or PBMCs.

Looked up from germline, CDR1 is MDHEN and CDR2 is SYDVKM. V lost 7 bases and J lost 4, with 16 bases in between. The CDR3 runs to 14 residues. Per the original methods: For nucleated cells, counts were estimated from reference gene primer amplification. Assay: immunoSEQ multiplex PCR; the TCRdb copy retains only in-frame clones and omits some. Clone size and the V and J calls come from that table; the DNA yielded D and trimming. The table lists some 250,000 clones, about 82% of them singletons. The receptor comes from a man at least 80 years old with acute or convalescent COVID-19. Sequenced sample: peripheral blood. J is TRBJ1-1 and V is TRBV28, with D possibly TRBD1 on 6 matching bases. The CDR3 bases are TGTGCCAGCAACATTGAAAGGGGGAGCACTGAAGCTTTCTTT. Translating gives CASNIERGSTEAFF.